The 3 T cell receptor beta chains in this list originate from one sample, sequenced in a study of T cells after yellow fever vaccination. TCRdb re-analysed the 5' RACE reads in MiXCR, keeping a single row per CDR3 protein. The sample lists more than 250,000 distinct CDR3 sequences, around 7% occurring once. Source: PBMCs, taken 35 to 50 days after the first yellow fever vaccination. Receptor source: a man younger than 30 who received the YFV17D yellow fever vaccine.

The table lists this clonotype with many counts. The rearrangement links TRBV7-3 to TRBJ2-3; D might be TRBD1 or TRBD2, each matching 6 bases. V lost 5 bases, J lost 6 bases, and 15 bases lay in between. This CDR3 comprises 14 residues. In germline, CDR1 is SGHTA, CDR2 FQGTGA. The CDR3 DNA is TGTGCCAGCAGCCCGGGGGCGGGGACCGATACGCAGTATTTT. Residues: CASSPGAGTDTQYF.

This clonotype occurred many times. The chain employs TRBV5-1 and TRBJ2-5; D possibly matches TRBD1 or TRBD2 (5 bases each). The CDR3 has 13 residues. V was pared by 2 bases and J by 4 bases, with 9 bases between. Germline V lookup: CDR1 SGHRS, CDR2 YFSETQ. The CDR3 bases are TGCGCCAGCAGCTTAGGGACGGGAGAGACCCAGTACTTC. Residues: CASSLGTGETQYF.

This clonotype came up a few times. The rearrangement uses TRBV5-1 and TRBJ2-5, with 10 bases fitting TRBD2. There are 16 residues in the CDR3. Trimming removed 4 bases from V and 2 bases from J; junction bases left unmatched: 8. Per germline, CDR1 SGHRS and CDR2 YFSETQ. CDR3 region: CASSLPGSGGQETQYF. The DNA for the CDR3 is TGCGCCAGCAGCCTCCCGGGTAGCGGGGGGCAAGAGACCCAGTACTTC.